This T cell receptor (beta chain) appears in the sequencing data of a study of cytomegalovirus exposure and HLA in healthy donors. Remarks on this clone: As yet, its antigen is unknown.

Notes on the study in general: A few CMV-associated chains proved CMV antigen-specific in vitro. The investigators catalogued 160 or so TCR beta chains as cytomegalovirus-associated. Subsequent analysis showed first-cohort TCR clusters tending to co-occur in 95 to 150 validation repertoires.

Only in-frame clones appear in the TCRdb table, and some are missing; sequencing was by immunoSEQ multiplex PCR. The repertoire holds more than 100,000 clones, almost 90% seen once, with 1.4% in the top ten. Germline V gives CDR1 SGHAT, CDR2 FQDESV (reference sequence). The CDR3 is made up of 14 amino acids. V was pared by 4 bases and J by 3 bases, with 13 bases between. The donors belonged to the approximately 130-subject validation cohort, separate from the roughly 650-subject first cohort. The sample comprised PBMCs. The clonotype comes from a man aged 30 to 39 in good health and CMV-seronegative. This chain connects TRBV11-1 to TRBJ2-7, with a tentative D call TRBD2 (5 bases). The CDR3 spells CASSSVRGFYEQYF. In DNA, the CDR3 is TGTGCCAGCAGCTCAGTTAGAGGGTTCTACGAGCAGTACTTC.